A single sample gave rise to the 5 T cell receptor beta chains below, sequenced in a study of T cell responses to AZD1222 COVID-19 vaccine. TCRdb keeps only in-frame clones here, not all; method: immunoSEQ multiplex PCR. Of 80,000 to 100,000 clones listed, just under 90% are singletons. The sequenced sample was peripheral blood, obtained on day 0 of MenACWY control vaccination. The receptors were sampled from an adult in good health.

The chain joins TRBV6-5 to TRBJ1-1; weak D call: TRBD1 (5 bases). Germline V CDR1 and CDR2: MNHEY, SVGAGI. Trimming took 4 bases from V and 1 from J, leaving 13 bases between them. This CDR3 comprises 15 residues. CDR3 in DNA: TGTGCCAGCAGTTTGACAGAGAATGCGAACACTGAAGCTTTCTTT. The encoded protein is CASSLTENANTEAFF.

The chain joins TRBV11-3 to TRBJ2-3; perhaps TRBD1 as D (6 bases). This CDR3 is built from 15 residues. Germline V gene data show CDR1 as SGHNT and CDR2 as YENEEA. V was clipped by 1 base and J by 3 bases, with 11 bases between them. CDR3 nucleotides: TGTGCCAGCAGCTTAGGTTCGGGGACAACAGATACGCAGTATTTT. Its translation is CASSLGSGTTDTQYF.

V gene TRBV30 combines with J gene TRBJ1-1; D is unresolved. The V end was cut by 2 bases, the J end by 5 bases, with 12 bases between. The CDR3 covers 13 residues. Looked up from germline, CDR1 is GTSNPN and CDR2 is SVGIG (reference sequence). The CDR3 DNA reads as TGTGCCTGGAGTATCGGCGCGTGGACTGAAGCTTTCTTT. Translating gives CAWSIGAWTEAFF.

This chain links TRBV11-2 with TRBJ1-1; 7 nucleotides line up with TRBD1. V shed 5 bases, J shed 8 bases, and the junction held 8 bases outside the gene matches. Germline lookup yields CDR1 SGHAT and CDR2 FQNNGV. CDR3 length equals 13 residues. For the CDR3, the DNA is TGTGCCAGCAGCCCCGACAGGGATTTGGAAGCTTTCTTT. It specifies CASSPDRDLEAFF.

The gene calls are TRBV7-3 and TRBJ2-3; D gene uncertain. Looked up from germline, CDR1 is SGHTA and CDR2 is FQGTGA. Trimming took off 3 bases at V and 2 bases at J, with 6 bases between the two ends. The CDR3 length is 13 residues. In DNA, the CDR3 is TGTGCCAGCAGCTTGAGCCACACAGATACGCAGTATTTT. Translating gives CASSLSHTDTQYF.